The sequence of this TCR beta chain was determined in a study of T cell responses to AZD1222 COVID-19 vaccine. Germline assignment: CDR1 LNHDA and CDR2 SQIVND (reference sequence). CDR3 length equals 12 residues. V was pared by 4 bases and J by 8 bases, with 12 bases between. Data came from immunoSEQ multiplex PCR; TCRdb stores just in-frame clones and leaves some out. The sample contains roughly 140,000 clones, around 88% of which appear only once. The material sequenced was peripheral blood, taken on day 0 of AZD1222 vaccination. The rearrangement joins TRBV19 to TRBJ2-7; D might be TRBD2 (6 bases). The origin of this receptor is an adult in good health. CDR3 in DNA: TGTGCCAGTAGTACCGGGACTTTCAAGCAGTACTTC. The encoded protein is CASSTGTFKQYF. Full variable domain (rest looked up from reference TRBV19 and TRBJ2-7): DGGITQSPKYLFRKEGQNVTLSCEQNLNHDAMYWYRQDPGQGLRLIYYSQIVNDFQKGDIAEGYSVSREKKESFPLTVTSAQKNPTAFYLCASSTGTFKQYFGPGTRLTVT.